This T cell receptor (beta chain) was identified in a study of blood T cells in healthy people across ages. Trimming stripped 0 bases from V and 11 bases from J, with 16 bases between. The germline V gene encodes CDR1 SGHRS and CDR2 YFSETQ. The CDR3 is 14 amino acids. Then a second PCR, running roughly 6 to 12 cycles, was carried out with a sample-barcoded 5' primer and a J-beta primer mix. Unique molecular identifiers of 12 random nucleotides labeled each cDNA. One entry per CDR3 protein, called by TCRdb with MiXCR from the 5' RACE reads. The repertoire holds hundreds of thousands of distinct CDR3 sequences, under 30% seen once, with 7.5% to 9% in the top ten. The sample also formed part of further work on T cells of mothers and their children. That report notes: The second PCR's M1S primer added sample barcodes and 2-4 random nucleotides.

The material sequenced was blood. The sequence was collected from a boy younger than 18 in good health. This chain links TRBV5-1 with TRBJ2-3, with D perhaps matching TRBD2 (6 bases). CDR3 nucleotides: TGCGCCAGCAGCTTGGAGGGACTCCGCGCCGGGCAGTATTTT. Translating gives CASSLEGLRAGQYF.